This TCR beta chain emerged from a study of T cells in Graves' hyperthyroidism and ophthalmopathy. Study details: It was at initial diagnosis, before any treatment, that peripheral blood was collected. Whole-study results and caveats: Ophthalmopathy got predicted by the model a median approximately 6 months before its onset.

Patients having uncontrolled infection, another autoimmune disease, pregnancy or lactation were not included. The CDR3 contains 14 residues. Trimming stripped 0 bases from V and 6 bases from J, with 12 bases between. CDR1 is SGHDT and CDR2 is YYEEEE in the germline V gene. Details on this clonotype: Its antigen is currently unknown.

Amplification yielded TCR beta CDR3 regions, with RNA transcripts as the source. HTBI primers were the set used in a first-round RT-PCR of the TCR CDR3. TCRdb called the multiplex PCR reads again in MiXCR, with one record for every CDR3 protein. The sample lists 300,000 or so distinct CDR3 sequences, about 17% occurring once. This chain joins TRBV5-6 and TRBJ1-2, with D maybe TRBD1 (6 bases). Material: blood. This sequence was found in a woman aged 60-75 years with Graves' ophthalmopathy. The CDR3 nucleotides read TGTGCCAGCAGCTTGGACAGGGCCCGGGATGGCTACACCTTC. It translates to CASSLDRARDGYTF.